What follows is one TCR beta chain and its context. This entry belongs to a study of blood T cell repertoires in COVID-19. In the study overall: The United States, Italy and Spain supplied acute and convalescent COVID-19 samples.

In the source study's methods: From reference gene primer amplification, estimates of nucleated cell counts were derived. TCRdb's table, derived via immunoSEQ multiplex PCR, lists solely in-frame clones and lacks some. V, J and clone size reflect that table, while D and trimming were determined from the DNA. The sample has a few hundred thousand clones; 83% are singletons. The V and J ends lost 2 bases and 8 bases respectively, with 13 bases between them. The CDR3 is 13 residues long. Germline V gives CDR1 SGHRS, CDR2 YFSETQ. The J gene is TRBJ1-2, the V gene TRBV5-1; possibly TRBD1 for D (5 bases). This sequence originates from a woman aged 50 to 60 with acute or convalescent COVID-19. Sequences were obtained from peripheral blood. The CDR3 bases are TGCGCCAGCAGCTTAGGCGCAGGGAACGGCTACACCTTC. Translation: CASSLGAGNGYTF.